The clone carrying this TCR beta chain was counted once. The target antigen is unknown. The entry originates in a study of post-analysis software for immune sequencing data. The V gene's germline CDR1 is DFQATT and CDR2 SNEGSKA (reference sequence). The CDR3 length is 14 residues. Points from the study as a whole: Controls showed lower frequencies than patients for several TRBV segments, and TRBV5-6, TRBV5-1 and TRBV20-1 were among these.

Unique molecular identifiers tagged the TCR beta cDNA libraries. TCRdb ran MiXCR on the PCR reads and lists one entry per CDR3 protein. The data contain about 770,000 distinct CDR3 sequences, under 60% of them singletons. The clonotype was recovered from a girl under 18 with multiple sclerosis. The material sequenced was blood. This chain connects TRBV20-1 to TRBJ2-5, with 8 bases that match TRBD1. The end of the DNA fits TRBJ2-7 better, so the J call may be wrong. The DNA for the CDR3 is TGCAGTGCTACGACAGGGGCCCCTTACTACGAGCAGTACTTC. Its protein product is CSATTGAPYYEQYF.